The following is a T cell receptor (beta chain) sequence with its context. The antigen is not known. Original handling: With immunoSEQ giving junction-only sequences and no quality scores, filtering differed. Clones were sequenced by immunoSEQ multiplex PCR, and TCRdb holds only the in-frame ones, with some missing. The V and J calls and clone size are taken from that table; D and trimming were inferred from the DNA. The table records millions of clones, roughly 93% of them present only once. The germline V gene encodes CDR1 SGHRS and CDR2 YFSETQ. Unmatched junction bases numbered 4, after V lost 5 bases and J lost 1 base. This CDR3 is 15 amino acids long. These data are taken from a study of shared clonotypes between healthy human individuals. General study results and limits: It was the non-shared clonotypes that had lower generation probabilities than clonotypes shared by all four donors. Incomplete sequencing of sorted subsets was indicated by rarefaction despite large depth. Investigators expected sequencing depth to affect clonotype sharing among donors.

The sequencing sample was made of naive CD4+ T cells from PBMCs. Subset denoted: CD45RA+ positively selected. The receptor was derived from a man between 18 and 35 years old in good health. Some clones in this sample may be carry-over from other donors' samples. The V and J genes are TRBV5-1 and TRBJ2-1, with 9 bases aligning to TRBD2. This chain's CDR3 is CASRPSGISYNEQFF. Written as DNA, the CDR3 is TGCGCCAGCAGACCTAGCGGGATTTCCTACAATGAGCAGTTCTTC.